The 4 T cell receptor beta chains presented below share a single source sample, sequenced in a study of blood T cell repertoires in COVID-19. Using immunoSEQ multiplex PCR, the repertoire was profiled, and TCRdb retains in-frame clones only, with some absent. Among fewer than 350,000 clones, 70% to 90% were seen once, and the ten largest hold about 5.7%. Input material: PBMCs or T cells enriched from blood (not recorded which). Every receptor here comes from a woman between 40 and 55 years old who had recovered from COVID-19.

This sequence joins TRBV7-3 and TRBJ2-1; maybe TRBD2 (5 bases). The germline V gene has CDR1 SGHTA and CDR2 FQGTGA. The CDR3 runs 15 residues. V lost 3 bases, J lost 2 bases, and 11 bases lay in between. This CDR3 is CASSFSSLAYNEQFF. The DNA of the CDR3 is TGTGCCAGCAGCTTCTCTAGCCTTGCCTACAATGAGCAGTTCTTC.

V gene TRBV28 combines with J gene TRBJ2-7, with TRBD1 identical over 7 bases. The germline V gene encodes CDR1 MDHEN and CDR2 SYDVKM. The V segment lost 4 bases and the J segment 7 bases; nucleotides outside the gene matches: 13. This CDR3 contains 15 residues. CDR3 sequence reads: CASSSSLTGVGEQYF. CDR3 in DNA: TGTGCCAGCAGTTCTTCACTTACAGGGGTCGGGGAGCAGTACTTC. The full variable domain, in which reference TRBV28 and TRBJ2-7 provide the parts outside the CDR3, is DVKVTQSSRYLVKRTGEKVFLECVQDMDHENMFWYRQDPGLGLRLIYFSYDVKMKEKGDIPEGYSVSREKKERFSLILESASTNQTSMYLCASSSSLTGVGEQYFGPGTRLTVT.

The chain employs TRBV28 and TRBJ1-5; 8 positions match TRBD1. The CDR3 runs 18 residues. The V gene end was trimmed by 3 bases and the J gene end by 2 bases; junction bases not matched to a gene: 12. Germline CDR1 MDHEN, CDR2 SYDVKM. The CDR3 coding sequence is TGTGCCAGCAGTTTGGGTAGGGACAGGCTGTTAGGCAATCAGCCCCAGCATTTT. It translates to CASSLGRDRLLGNQPQHF.

This chain connects TRBV28 to TRBJ2-7; 7 positions match TRBD1. This CDR3 contains 13 residues. Germline-derived CDR1 and CDR2 are MDHEN and SYDVKM. The trim removed 8 bases at V and 1 base at J, leaving 5 bases unmatched. CDR3 coding DNA: TGTGCCAGCGAGTTGACAGGGTCCTACGAGCAGTACTTC. Translation gives CASELTGSYEQYF.